This record concerns one T cell receptor beta chain sequence. Its antigen is still unknown. This sample is drawn from a study of cytomegalovirus exposure and HLA in healthy donors. The study, taken as a whole, reports: In an earlier analysis, in 587 donors, most V segments appeared productive either ~87% or ~30% of the time. TRBV6-2, TRBV6-3 and other indistinguishable V segments were excluded.

Sampled while nominally healthy, donors likely had unrecorded immune exposures. The germline V and J ends were trimmed by 0 bases and 4 bases, with 10 bases remaining between them. Germline-derived CDR1 and CDR2 are GTSNPN and SVGIG (reference sequence). CDR3 length: 14 residues. The PCR had 60 Vbeta and 13 Jbeta primers. Clones were read by immunoSEQ multiplex PCR, and TCRdb kept only the in-frame ones, dropping some. The table shows roughly 120,000 clones, with over 65% occurring only once. Material for sequencing was PBMCs. The source of this sequence is a woman aged 40 to 50 in good health and CMV-seropositive. The chain is built from TRBV30 and TRBJ1-5; D remains unclear. This CDR3 is CAWSVIGENQPQHF. As DNA, the CDR3 is TGTGCCTGGAGTGTTATAGGAGAAAATCAGCCCCAGCATTTT.